This T cell receptor (beta chain) came from a study of neurological immune-mediated disorders. Study-level points and caveats: The level of TCR clonal expansion was highest in patients with HTLV-1-associated myelopathy and lowest in multiple sclerosis, where it fell below the level seen in healthy controls.

cDNA synthesis was performed by 5'RACE with 10-nucleotide random UMIs. TCRdb reprocessed the 5' RACE reads via MiXCR and lists one record per CDR3 protein. The table lists 87,000 or so distinct CDR3 sequences, 3.5% of them singletons. This clonotype has ten or more counts. What it recognizes is unknown. The CDR3 spans 12 residues. Trimming stripped 6 bases from V and 10 bases from J, with 15 bases between. Germline V gene sequence: CDR1 DFQATT, CDR2 SNEGSKA (reference sequence). V gene TRBV20-1 combines with J gene TRBJ2-2, with no clear D. This clonotype was sampled from a woman aged 45-65 years with multiple sclerosis. Specimen: PBMCs. This chain's CDR3 is CSATRPSEELFF. In nucleotides, the CDR3 is TGCAGTGCCACAAGACCATCGGAGGAGCTGTTTTTT.